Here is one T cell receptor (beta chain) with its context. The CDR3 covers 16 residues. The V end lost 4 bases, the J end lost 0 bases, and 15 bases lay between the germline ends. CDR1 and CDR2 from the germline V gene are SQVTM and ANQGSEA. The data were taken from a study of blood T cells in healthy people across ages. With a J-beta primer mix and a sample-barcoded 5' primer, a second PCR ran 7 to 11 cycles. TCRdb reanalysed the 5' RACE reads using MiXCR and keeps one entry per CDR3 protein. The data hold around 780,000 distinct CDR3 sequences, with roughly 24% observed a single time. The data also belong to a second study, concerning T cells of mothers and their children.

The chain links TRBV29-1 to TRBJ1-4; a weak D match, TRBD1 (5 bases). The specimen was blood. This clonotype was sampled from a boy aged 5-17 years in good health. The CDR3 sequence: CSVVSMGESTNEKLFF. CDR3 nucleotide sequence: TGCAGCGTTGTTTCAATGGGGGAGTCAACTAATGAAAAACTGTTTTTT. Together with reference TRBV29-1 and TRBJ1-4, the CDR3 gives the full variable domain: SAVISQKPSRDICQRGTSLTIQCQVDSQVTMMFWYRQQPGQSLTLIATANQGSEATYESGFVIDKFPISRPNLTFSTLTVSNMSPEDSSIYLCSVVSMGESTNEKLFFGSGTQLSVL.